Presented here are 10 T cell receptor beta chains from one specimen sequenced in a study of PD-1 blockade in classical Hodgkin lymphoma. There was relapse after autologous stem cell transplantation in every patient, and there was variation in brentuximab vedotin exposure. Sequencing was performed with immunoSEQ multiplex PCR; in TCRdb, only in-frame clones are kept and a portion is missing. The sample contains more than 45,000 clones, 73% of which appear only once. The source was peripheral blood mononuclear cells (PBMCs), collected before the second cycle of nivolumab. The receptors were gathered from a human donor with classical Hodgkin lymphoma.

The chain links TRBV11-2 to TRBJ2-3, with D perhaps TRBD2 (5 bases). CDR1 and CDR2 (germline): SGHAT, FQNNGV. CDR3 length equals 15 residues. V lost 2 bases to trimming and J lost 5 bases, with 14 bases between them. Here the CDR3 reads CASSLLALYEDTQYF. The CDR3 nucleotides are TGTGCCAGCAGCTTACTAGCCCTTTATGAAGATACGCAGTATTTT.

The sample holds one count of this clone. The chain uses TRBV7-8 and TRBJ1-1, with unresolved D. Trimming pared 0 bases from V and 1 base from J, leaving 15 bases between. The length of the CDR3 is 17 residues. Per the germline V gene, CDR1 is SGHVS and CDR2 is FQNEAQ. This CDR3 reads CASSLAVGLSRNTEAFF. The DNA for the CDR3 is TGTGCCAGCAGCTTAGCGGTGGGATTGAGTCGGAACACTGAAGCTTTCTTT. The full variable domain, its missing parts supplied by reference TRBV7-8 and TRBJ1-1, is GAGVSQSPRYKVAKRGQDVALRCDPISGHVSLFWYQQALGQGPEFLTYFQNEAQLDKSGLPSDRFFAERPEGSVSTLKIQRTQQEDSAVYLCASSLAVGLSRNTEAFFGQGTRLTVV.

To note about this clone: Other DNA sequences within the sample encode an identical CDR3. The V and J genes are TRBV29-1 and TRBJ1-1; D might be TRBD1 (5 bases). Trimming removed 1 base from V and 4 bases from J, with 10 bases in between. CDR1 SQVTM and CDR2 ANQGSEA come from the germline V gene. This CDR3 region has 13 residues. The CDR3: CSVEVQGSTEAFF. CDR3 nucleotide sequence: TGCAGCGTTGAAGTTCAGGGCAGCACTGAAGCTTTCTTT. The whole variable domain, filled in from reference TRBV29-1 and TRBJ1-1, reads SAVISQKPSRDICQRGTSLTIQCQVDSQVTMMFWYRQQPGQSLTLIATANQGSEATYESGFVIDKFPISRPNLTFSTLTVSNMSPEDSSIYLCSVEVQGSTEAFFGQGTRLTVV.

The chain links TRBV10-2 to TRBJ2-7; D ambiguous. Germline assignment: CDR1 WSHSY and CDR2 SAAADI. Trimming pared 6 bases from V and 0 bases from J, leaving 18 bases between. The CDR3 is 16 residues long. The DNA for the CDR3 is TGCGCCAGCAGCTATGACTCGTTCGGAGCCTCCTACGAGCAGTACTTC. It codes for CASSYDSFGASYEQYF.

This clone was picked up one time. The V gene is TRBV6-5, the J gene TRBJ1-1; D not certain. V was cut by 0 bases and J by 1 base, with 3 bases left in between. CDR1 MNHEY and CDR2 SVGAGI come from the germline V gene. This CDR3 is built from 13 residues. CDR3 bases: TGTGCCAGCAGTTACTCCAGGAACACTGAAGCTTTCTTT. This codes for CASSYSRNTEAFF.

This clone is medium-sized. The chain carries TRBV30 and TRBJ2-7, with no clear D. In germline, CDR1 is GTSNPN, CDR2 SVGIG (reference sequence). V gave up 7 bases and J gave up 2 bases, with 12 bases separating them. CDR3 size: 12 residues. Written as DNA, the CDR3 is TGTGCCTCGTCGGTGGCAGCCTACGAGCAGTACTTC. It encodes CASSVAAYEQYF.

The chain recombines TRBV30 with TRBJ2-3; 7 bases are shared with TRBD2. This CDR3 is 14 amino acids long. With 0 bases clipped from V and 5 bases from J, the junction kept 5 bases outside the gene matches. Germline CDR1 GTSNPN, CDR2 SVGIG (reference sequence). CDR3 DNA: TGTGCCTGGAGTGTTGGGGGGGGGAAAGATACGCAGTATTTT. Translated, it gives CAWSVGGGKDTQYF.

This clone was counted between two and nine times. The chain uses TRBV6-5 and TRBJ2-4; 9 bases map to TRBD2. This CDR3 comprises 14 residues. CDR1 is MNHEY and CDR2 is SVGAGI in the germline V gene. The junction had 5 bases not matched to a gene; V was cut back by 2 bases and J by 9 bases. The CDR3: CASSYRTSEGIQYF. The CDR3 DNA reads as TGTGCCAGCAGTTACAGGACTAGCGAGGGCATTCAGTACTTC.

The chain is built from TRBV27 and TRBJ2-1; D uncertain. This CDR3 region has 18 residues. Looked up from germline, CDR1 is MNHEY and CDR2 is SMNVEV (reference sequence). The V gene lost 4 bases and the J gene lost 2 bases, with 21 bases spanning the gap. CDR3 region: CASSSRYPSSITYNEQFF. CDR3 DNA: TGTGCCAGCAGTTCCCGATACCCTAGTAGTATTACCTACAATGAGCAGTTCTTC.

The CDR3 bases are TGTGCCAGAGACAGGGATGATGGCTACACCTTC. This gives the protein CARDRDDGYTF. The rearrangement uses TRBV2 and TRBJ1-2; 7 bases match TRBD1. The V gene end was trimmed by 9 bases and the J gene end by 6 bases; junction bases not matched to a gene: 4. CDR1 and CDR2 from the germline V gene are SNHLY and FYNNEI. This CDR3 has 11 residues.